This T cell receptor beta chain came from a study of blood T cell repertoires in COVID-19. Looking at the study overall: Acute-phase and convalescent COVID-19 samples originated in the United States, Italy and Spain. PBMCs, B-cell-depleted T cells, or T cells were the source of the cDNA or gDNA that made up the material.

Ages ranged from about 18 to 89 years, with residence in around 24 US areas. The study assigned cohorts using participant-reported clinical history. Sequenced by immunoSEQ multiplex PCR; TCRdb stores in-frame clones only, minus some. The sample lists around 250,000 clones, approximately 90% occurring once. The CDR3 totals 14 residues. CDR1 is KGHDR and CDR2 is SFDVKD in the germline V gene. Trimming took 7 bases from V and 5 from J, leaving 13 bases between them. Source material: PBMCs or T cells enriched from blood (not recorded which). The chain joins TRBV24-1 to TRBJ2-2; possibly TRBD2 for D (5 bases). The source of this sequence is a human donor in a cohort exposed to, infected with or recovered from COVID-19 (not recorded which). The donor label of this sample is uncertain. Here the CDR3 reads CATSQAGLTGELFF. Here the CDR3 DNA reads TGTGCCACCAGCCAGGCGGGCCTTACCGGGGAGCTGTTTTTT.